Sequencing of this T cell receptor beta chain was carried out in a study of CXCR3-negative and CXCR3-positive naive CD8 T cells. Broader study findings: Similarly elevated diversity marked both naive subsets, with memory CD8+ cells showing far lower diversity. Naive cells used TRBV-TRBJ genes in much the same way whether CXCR3-negative or CXCR3-positive; memory cells did not.

Via 5' RACE with UMI labels, TRB cDNA libraries were prepared. Reanalyzing the 5' RACE reads, TCRdb keeps one entry per CDR3 protein, without DNA. The sample has tens of thousands of distinct CDR3 sequences, and its top ten clones hold more than 8.5%. Germline CDR1 is SGHRS and CDR2 is YFSETQ. The CDR3 loop spans 16 amino acids. Per CD8+ T cell subset, triplicate sorts of 300,000 cells each were done. About this clonotype itself: What it recognizes is unknown.

This sequence joins TRBV5-1 and TRBJ1-1; checking the TCRdb D call of TRBD1 is not possible without DNA. Sequenced input: memory CD8+ T cells from blood. This clonotype was sampled from a human donor in good health. Some clones in this sample may be carry-over from other donors' samples. This CDR3 reads CASSFGTGGKDTEAFF.